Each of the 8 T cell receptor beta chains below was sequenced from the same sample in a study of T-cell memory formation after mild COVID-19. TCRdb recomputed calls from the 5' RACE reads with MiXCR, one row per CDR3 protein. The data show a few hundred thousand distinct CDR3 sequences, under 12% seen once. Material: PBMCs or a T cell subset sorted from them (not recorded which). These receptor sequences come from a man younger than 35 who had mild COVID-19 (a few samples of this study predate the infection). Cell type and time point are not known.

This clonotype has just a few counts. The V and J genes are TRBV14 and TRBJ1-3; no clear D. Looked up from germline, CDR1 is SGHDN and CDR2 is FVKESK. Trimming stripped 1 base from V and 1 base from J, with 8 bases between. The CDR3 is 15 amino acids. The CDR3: CASSQVRRSGNTIYF. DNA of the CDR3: TGTGCCAGCAGCCAAGTCAGGAGGTCTGGAAACACCATATATTTT.

Here the CDR3 reads CASSPRPGLILEQYF. The CDR3 DNA reads TGTGCCAGCAGCCCTCGTCCGGGACTAATCCTCGAGCAGTACTTC. This sequence joins TRBV14 and TRBJ2-7, with 7 bases aligning to TRBD2. The CDR3 is 15 amino acids. V gave up 4 bases and J gave up 6 bases; unmatched junction bases: 12. Looked up from germline, CDR1 is SGHDN and CDR2 is FVKESK.

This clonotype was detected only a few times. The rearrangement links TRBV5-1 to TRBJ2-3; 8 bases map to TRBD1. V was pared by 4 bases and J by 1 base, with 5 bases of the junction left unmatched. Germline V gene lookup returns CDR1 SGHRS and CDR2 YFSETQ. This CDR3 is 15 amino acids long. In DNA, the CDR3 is TGCGCCAGCAGCCCAGGGGGCTTGGGCACAGATACGCAGTATTTT. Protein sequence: CASSPGGLGTDTQYF. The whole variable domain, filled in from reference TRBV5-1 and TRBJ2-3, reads KAGVTQTPRYLIKTRGQQVTLSCSPISGHRSVSWYQQTPGQGLQFLFEYFSETQRNKGNFPGRFSGRQFSNSRSEMNVSTLELGDSALYLCASSPGGLGTDTQYFGPGTRLTVL.

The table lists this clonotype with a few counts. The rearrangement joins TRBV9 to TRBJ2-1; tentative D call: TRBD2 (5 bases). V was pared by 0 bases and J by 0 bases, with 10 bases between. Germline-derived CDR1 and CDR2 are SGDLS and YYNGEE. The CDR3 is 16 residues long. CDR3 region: CASSVAPGSSYNEQFF. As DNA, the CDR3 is TGTGCCAGCAGCGTAGCTCCGGGAAGCTCCTACAATGAGCAGTTCTTC.

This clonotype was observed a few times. CDR3 DNA: TGCAGTGCGACAAGGACTAGCGGGGGAGTTGAGACCCAGTACTTC. It is translated as CSATRTSGGVETQYF. The chain has TRBV20-1 and TRBJ2-5; 13 nucleotides match TRBD2. Trimming cost V 6 bases and J 5 bases; bases outside gene matches: 9. The CDR3 length is 15 residues. The germline gives CDR1 DFQATT, CDR2 SNEGSKA (reference sequence).

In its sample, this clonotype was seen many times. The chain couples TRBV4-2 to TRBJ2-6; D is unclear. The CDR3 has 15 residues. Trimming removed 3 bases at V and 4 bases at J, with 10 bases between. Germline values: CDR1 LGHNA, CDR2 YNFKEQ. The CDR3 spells CASSQLDEGANVLTF. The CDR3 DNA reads TGTGCCAGCAGCCAGTTAGACGAGGGGGCCAACGTCCTGACTTTC.

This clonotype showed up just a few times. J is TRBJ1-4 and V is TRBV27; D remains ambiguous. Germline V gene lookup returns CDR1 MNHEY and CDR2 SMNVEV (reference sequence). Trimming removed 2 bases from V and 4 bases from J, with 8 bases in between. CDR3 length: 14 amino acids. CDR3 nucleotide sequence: TGTGCCAGCAGTTTACGGGAGGGTAATGAAAAACTGTTTTTT. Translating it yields CASSLREGNEKLFF.

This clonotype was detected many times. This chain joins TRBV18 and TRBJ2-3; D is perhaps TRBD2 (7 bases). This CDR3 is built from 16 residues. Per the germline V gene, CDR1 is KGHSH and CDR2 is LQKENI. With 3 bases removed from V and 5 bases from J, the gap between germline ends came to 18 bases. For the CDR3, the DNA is TGTGCCAGCTCACCGTCGGGGCGGGGGCCTCAAGATACGCAGTATTTT. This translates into CASSPSGRGPQDTQYF.